The 9 T cell receptor beta chains reported below all come from one sample, sequenced in a study of control samples from healthy donors and cancer patients. Method: immunoSEQ multiplex PCR; TCRdb's copy keeps in-frame clones and lacks some. Seen here are some 120,000 clones, around 87% observed once, and the top ten hold 1.1%. The sequencing input was PBMCs. These receptors were collected from a woman aged 50 to 60 with colorectal cancer.

The CDR3 protein is CASSQREESYTF. The DNA of the CDR3 is TGTGCCAGTAGTCAAAGGGAAGAGAGCTACACCTTC. J is TRBJ1-2 and V is TRBV19, with D unresolved. The ends were cut back, 5 bases at V and 9 bases at J, with 13 bases in the middle. The germline CDR1 and CDR2 sequences are LNHDA and SQIVND (reference sequence). The CDR3 is 12 amino acids.

The rearrangement links TRBV2 to TRBJ1-1; no clear D gene. The length of the CDR3 is 11 residues. CDR1 is SNHLY, CDR2 FYNNEI, per germline. The V and J ends lost 5 bases and 6 bases respectively, with 7 bases between them. The CDR3 coding sequence is TGTGCCAGCAGTTGGGGAGCTGAAGCTTTCTTT. Translated: CASSWGAEAFF.

The genes are TRBV5-5 and TRBJ2-1, with 9 bases matching TRBD2. Losses at the gene ends were 4 bases for V and 9 bases for J; bases not matched to a gene: 26. Germline CDR1 reads SGHKS; CDR2 reads YYEKEE (reference sequence). The length of the CDR3 is 20 residues. Here the CDR3 reads CASSPAGGPNPPTTWGEQFF. The CDR3 DNA is TGTGCCAGCAGCCCCGCGGGGGGGCCCAATCCACCCACTACTTGGGGTGAGCAGTTCTTC.

As DNA, the CDR3 is TGTGCCAGCAGCCAATCAGGTTACGAGCAGTACTTC. Protein: CASSQSGYEQYF. The rearrangement uses TRBV3-1 (or the pseudogene TRBV3-2) and TRBJ2-7; no reliable D call. This CDR3 has 12 amino acids. Between the trimmed V and J ends, which lost 2 bases and 4 bases, there was a span of 6 bases. From germline, CDR1 is LGHDT and CDR2 YNNKEL (reference sequence).

This chain joins TRBV6-5 and TRBJ1-5; D unresolved. The CDR3 runs 13 residues. Between the trimmed V and J ends, which lost 6 bases and 7 bases, there was a span of 13 bases. Germline assignment: CDR1 MNHEY and CDR2 SVGAGI. DNA of the CDR3: TGTGCCAGCAGGCTCGAAGGGCTCCAGCCCCAGCATTTT. As protein: CASRLEGLQPQHF.

The chain joins TRBV2 to TRBJ2-5, with D tentatively TRBD2 (6 bases). Between the trimmed V and J ends, which lost 6 bases and 1 base, there was a span of 12 bases. Germline V CDR1 and CDR2: SNHLY, FYNNEI. CDR3 size: 14 residues. The chain's CDR3 is CASSRGTSQETQYF. In nucleotides, the CDR3 is TGTGCCAGCAGCCGCGGGACCTCCCAAGAGACCCAGTACTTC.

This chain uses TRBV3-1 (or the pseudogene TRBV3-2) with TRBJ1-1; the D is unclear. The CDR3 runs to 16 residues. CDR1 is LGHDT, CDR2 YNNKEL, per germline (reference sequence). Trimming removed 0 bases at V and 6 bases at J, with 17 bases between. CDR3 protein: CASSQDYETTPAEAFF. In DNA, the CDR3 is TGTGCCAGCAGCCAAGATTATGAGACAACCCCCGCTGAAGCTTTCTTT.

This chain uses TRBV10-3 with TRBJ2-7; the D gene is possibly TRBD2 (6 bases). V was trimmed by 9 bases and J by 0 bases, leaving 12 bases between them. CDR3 length: 13 amino acids. The V gene's germline CDR1 is ENHRY and CDR2 SYGVKD. CDR3 in DNA: TGTGCCATTTCCCGCGGGGACTCCTACGAGCAGTACTTC. It codes for CAISRGDSYEQYF.

This clone occurred once. This chain joins TRBV19 and TRBJ1-2; D uncertain. Looked up from germline, CDR1 is LNHDA and CDR2 is SQIVND (reference sequence). CDR3 length: 13 amino acids. V was clipped by 0 bases and J by 6 bases, with 8 bases between them. The CDR3 sequence: CASSIDRLHGYTF. CDR3 sequence (DNA): TGTGCCAGTAGTATAGATCGACTTCATGGCTACACCTTC.